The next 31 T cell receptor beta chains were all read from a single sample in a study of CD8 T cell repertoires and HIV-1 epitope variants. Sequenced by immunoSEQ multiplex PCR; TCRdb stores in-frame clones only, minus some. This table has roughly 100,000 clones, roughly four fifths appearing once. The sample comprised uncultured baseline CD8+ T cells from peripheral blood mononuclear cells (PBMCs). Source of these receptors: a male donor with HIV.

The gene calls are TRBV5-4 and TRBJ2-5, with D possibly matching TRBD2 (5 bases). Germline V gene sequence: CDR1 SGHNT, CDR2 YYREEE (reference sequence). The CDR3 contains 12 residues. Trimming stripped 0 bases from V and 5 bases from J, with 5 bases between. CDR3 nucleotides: TGTGCCAGCAGCTTGGGGAGGGAGACCCAGTACTTC. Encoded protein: CASSLGRETQYF.

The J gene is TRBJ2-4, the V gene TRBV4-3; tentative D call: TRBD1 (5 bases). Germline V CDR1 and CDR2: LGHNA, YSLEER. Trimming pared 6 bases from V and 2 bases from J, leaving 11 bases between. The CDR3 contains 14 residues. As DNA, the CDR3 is TGCGCCAGCAGTGACGACAGAACCAAAAACATTCAGTACTTC. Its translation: CASSDDRTKNIQYF.

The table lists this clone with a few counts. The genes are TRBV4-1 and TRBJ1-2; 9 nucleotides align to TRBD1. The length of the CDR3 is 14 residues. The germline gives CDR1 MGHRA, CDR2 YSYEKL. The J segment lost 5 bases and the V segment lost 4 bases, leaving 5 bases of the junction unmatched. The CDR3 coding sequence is TGCGCCAGCAGCCCGGACAGGGGAAGTTATGGCTACACCTTC. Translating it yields CASSPDRGSYGYTF.

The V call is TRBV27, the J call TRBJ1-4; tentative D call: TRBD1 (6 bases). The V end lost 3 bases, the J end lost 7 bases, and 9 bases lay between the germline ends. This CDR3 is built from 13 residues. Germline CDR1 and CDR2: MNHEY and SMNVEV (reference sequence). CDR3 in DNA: TGTGCCAGCAGTTTCAGGGGAAGTGAAAAACTGTTTTTT. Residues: CASSFRGSEKLFF. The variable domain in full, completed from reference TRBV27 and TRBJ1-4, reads EAQVTQNPRYLITVTGKKLTVTCSQNMNHEYMSWYRQDPGLGLRQIYYSMNVEVTDKGDVPEGYKVSRKEKRNFPLILESPSPNQTSLYFCASSFRGSEKLFFGSGTQLSVL.

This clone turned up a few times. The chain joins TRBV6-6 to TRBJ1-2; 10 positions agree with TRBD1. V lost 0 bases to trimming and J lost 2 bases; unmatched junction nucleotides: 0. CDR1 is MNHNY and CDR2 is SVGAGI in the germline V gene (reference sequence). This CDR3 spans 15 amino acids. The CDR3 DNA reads TGTGCCAGCAGTTACTCGGGACAGGGGAACTATGGCTACACCTTC. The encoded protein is CASSYSGQGNYGYTF.

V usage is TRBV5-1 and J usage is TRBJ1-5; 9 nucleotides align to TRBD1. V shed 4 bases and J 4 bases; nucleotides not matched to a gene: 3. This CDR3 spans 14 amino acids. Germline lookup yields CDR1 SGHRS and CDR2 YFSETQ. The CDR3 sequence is CASSRTGANQPQHF. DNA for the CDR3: TGCGCCAGCAGCCGGACAGGGGCGAATCAGCCCCAGCATTTT. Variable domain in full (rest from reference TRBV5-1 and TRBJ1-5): KAGVTQTPRYLIKTRGQQVTLSCSPISGHRSVSWYQQTPGQGLQFLFEYFSETQRNKGNFPGRFSGRQFSNSRSEMNVSTLELGDSALYLCASSRTGANQPQHFGDGTRLSIL.

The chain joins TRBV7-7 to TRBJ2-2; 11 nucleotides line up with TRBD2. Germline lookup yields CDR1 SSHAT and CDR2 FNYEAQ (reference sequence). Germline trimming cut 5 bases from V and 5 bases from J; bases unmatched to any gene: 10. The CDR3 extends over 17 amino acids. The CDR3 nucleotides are TGTGCCAGCAGCGCATCGATGTCTAGCGGGGGGACCGGGGAGCTGTTTTTT. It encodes CASSASMSSGGTGELFF.

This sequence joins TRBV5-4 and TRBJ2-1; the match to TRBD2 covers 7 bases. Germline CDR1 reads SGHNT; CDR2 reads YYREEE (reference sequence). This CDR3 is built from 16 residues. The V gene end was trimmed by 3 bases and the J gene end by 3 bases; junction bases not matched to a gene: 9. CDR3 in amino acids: CASSSSSGANYNEQFF. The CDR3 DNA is TGTGCCAGCAGCTCATCTAGCGGAGCCAACTACAATGAGCAGTTCTTC.

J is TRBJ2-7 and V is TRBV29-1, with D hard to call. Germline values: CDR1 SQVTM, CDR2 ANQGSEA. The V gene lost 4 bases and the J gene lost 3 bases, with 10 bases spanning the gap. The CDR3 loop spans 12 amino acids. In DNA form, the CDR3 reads TGCAGCGTTGTAGCAGAGATCTACGAGCAGTACTTC. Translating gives CSVVAEIYEQYF.

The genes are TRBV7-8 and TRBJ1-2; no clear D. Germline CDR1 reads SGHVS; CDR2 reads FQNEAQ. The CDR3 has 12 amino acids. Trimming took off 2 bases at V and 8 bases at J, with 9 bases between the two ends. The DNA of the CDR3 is TGTGCCAGCAGCTTAACCGGGAACGGCTACACCTTC. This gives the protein CASSLTGNGYTF. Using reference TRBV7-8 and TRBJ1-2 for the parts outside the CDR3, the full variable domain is GAGVSQSPRYKVAKRGQDVALRCDPISGHVSLFWYQQALGQGPEFLTYFQNEAQLDKSGLPSDRFFAERPEGSVSTLKIQRTQQEDSAVYLCASSLTGNGYTFGSGTRLTVV.

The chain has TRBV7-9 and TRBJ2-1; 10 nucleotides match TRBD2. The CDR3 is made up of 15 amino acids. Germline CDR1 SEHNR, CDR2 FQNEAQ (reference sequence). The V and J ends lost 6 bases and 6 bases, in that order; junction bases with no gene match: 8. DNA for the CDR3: TGTGCCAGCAGTCACAAGGCTAGCGGGGGCAATGAGCAGTTCTTC. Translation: CASSHKASGGNEQFF.

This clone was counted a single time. CDR3 loop: CASSLGETYEQYF. In DNA, the CDR3 is TGTGCCAGCAGCTTGGGGGAGACCTACGAGCAGTACTTC. This rearrangement joins TRBV7-8 to TRBJ2-7; D may correspond to TRBD1 or TRBD2 (5 bases each). The CDR3 loop spans 13 amino acids. V lost 3 bases, J lost 2 bases, and 8 bases lay in between. CDR1 SGHVS and CDR2 FQNEAQ come from the germline V gene.

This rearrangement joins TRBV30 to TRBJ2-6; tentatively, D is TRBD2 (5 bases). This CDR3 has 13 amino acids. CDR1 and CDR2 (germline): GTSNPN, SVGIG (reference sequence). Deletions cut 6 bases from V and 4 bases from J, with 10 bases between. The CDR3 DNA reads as TGTGCCTGCCAGGTAGCGGGGGCCAACGTCCTGACTTTC. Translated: CACQVAGANVLTF.

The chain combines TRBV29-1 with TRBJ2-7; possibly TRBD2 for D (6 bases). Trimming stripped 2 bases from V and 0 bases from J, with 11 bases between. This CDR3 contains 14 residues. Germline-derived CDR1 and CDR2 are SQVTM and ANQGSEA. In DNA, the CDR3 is TGCAGCGTTGAAACACGCGGGGCCTCCTACGAGCAGTACTTC. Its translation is CSVETRGASYEQYF.

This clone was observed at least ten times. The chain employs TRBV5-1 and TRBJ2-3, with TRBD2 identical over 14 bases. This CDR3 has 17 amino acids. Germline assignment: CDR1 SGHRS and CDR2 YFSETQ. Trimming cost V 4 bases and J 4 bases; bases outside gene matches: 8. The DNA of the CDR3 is TGCGCCAGCAGCGCACGACTAGCGGGAGGGGCCCCAGATACGCAGTATTTT. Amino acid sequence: CASSARLAGGAPDTQYF.

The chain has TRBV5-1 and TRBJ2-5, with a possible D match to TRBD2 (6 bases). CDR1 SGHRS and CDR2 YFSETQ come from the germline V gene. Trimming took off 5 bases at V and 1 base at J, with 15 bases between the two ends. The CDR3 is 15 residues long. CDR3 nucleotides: TGCGCCAGCAGGATGGACTACCTACGCCAAGAGACCCAGTACTTC. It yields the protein CASRMDYLRQETQYF.

The CDR3 sequence is CASSDGTSTDTQYF. The CDR3 region has the DNA TGTGCCAGCAGTGATGGCACTAGCACAGATACGCAGTATTTT. The V call is TRBV25-1, the J call TRBJ2-3; D gene ambiguous. This CDR3 region has 14 residues. Germline V gives CDR1 MGHDK, CDR2 SYGVNS. Trimming pared 3 bases from V and 0 bases from J, leaving 7 bases between. The full variable domain, completed using reference TRBV25-1 and TRBJ2-3, is EADIYQTPRYLVIGTGKKITLECSQTMGHDKMYWYQQDPGMELHLIHYSYGVNSTEKGDLSSESTVSRIRTEHFPLTLESARPSHTSQYLCASSDGTSTDTQYFGPGTRLTVL.

The CDR3 sequence is CASGLADNEQFF. In DNA form, the CDR3 reads TGTGCCAGCGGGCTAGCGGACAATGAGCAGTTCTTC. The genes are TRBV28 and TRBJ2-1; the match to TRBD2 covers 7 bases. V trimming: 8 bases; J trimming: 5 bases; junction bases outside the gene matches: 3. Looked up from germline, CDR1 is MDHEN and CDR2 is SYDVKM. This CDR3 is built from 12 residues.

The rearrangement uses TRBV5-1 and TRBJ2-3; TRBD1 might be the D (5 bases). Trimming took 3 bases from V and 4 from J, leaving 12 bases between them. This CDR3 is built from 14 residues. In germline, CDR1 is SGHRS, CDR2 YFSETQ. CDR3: CASSSLTGSDTQYF. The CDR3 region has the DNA TGCGCCAGCAGCTCCTTAACAGGCTCAGATACGCAGTATTTT.

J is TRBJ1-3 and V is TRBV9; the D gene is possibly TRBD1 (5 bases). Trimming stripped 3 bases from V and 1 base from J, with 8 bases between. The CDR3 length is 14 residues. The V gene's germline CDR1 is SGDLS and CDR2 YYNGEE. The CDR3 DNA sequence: TGTGCCAGCAGCGCCCAGGGTTCTGGAAACACCATATATTTT. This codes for CASSAQGSGNTIYF.

CDR3 region: CASVAADIQYF. DNA of the CDR3: TGTGCCAGTGTCGCAGCCGACATTCAGTACTTC. The chain employs TRBV19 and TRBJ2-4; no clear D. The CDR3 is made up of 11 amino acids. The V gene lost 8 bases and the J gene lost 8 bases, with 10 bases spanning the gap. Germline lookup yields CDR1 LNHDA and CDR2 SQIVND (reference sequence).

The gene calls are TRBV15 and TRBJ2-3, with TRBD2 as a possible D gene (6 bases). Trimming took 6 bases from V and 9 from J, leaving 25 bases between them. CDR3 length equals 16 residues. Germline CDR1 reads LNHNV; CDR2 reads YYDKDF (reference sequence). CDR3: CATRVGLGGGPGTQYF. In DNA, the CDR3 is TGTGCCACCAGGGTGGGGCTCGGGGGAGGCCCTGGGACGCAGTATTTT.

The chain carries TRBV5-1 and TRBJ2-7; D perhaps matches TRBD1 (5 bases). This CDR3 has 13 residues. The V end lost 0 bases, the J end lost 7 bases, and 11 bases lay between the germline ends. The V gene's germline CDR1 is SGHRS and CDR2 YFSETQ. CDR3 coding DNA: TGCGCCAGCAGCTTGGACTCAGGGCGTGAGCAGTACTTC. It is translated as CASSLDSGREQYF.

CDR3 DNA: TGTGCCAGCCGGGACTGGGATTACAATGAGCAGTTCTTC. Amino acids: CASRDWDYNEQFF. This sequence joins TRBV28 and TRBJ2-1; perhaps TRBD2 as D (6 bases). Germline loops: CDR1 MDHEN, CDR2 SYDVKM. There are 13 residues in the CDR3. V lost 8 bases and J 4 bases, leaving 12 bases between the germline ends.

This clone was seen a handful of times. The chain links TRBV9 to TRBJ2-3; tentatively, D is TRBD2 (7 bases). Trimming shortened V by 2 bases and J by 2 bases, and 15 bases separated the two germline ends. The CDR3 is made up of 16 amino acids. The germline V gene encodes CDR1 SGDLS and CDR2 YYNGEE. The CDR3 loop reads CASSVRARGATDTQYF. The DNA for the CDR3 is TGTGCCAGCAGCGTGAGGGCCCGGGGGGCCACAGATACGCAGTATTTT.

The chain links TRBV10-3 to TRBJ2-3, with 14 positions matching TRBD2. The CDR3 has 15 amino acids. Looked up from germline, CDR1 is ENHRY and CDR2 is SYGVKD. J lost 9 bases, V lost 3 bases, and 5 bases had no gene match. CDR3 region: CAISDLGLAGGTQYF. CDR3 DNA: TGTGCCATCAGTGACCTCGGACTAGCGGGAGGCACGCAGTATTTT.

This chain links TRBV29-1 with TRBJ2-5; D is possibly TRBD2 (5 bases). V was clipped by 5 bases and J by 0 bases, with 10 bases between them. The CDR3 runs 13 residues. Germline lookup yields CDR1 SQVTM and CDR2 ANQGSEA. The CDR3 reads CSVLGMYQETQYF. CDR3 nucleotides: TGCAGCGTTCTCGGGATGTACCAAGAGACCCAGTACTTC. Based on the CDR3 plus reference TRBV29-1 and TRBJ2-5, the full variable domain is SAVISQKPSRDICQRGTSLTIQCQVDSQVTMMFWYRQQPGQSLTLIATANQGSEATYESGFVIDKFPISRPNLTFSTLTVSNMSPEDSSIYLCSVLGMYQETQYFGPGTRLLVL.

The CDR3, as DNA: TGTGCCAGCAGTTTATCCGGGGGCGAGGCTTTCTTT. Translated, it gives CASSLSGGEAFF. The rearrangement joins TRBV28 to TRBJ1-1; weak D call: TRBD1 (6 bases). Germline CDR1 MDHEN, CDR2 SYDVKM. The V end was cut by 1 base, the J end by 11 bases, with 11 bases between. The CDR3 has 12 residues.

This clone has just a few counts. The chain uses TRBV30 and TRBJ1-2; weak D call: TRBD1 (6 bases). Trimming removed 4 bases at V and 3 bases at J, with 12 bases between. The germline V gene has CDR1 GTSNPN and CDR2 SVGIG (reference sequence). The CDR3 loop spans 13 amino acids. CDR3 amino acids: CAWNWGAHYGYTF. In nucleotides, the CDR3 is TGTGCCTGGAACTGGGGGGCCCACTATGGCTACACCTTC.

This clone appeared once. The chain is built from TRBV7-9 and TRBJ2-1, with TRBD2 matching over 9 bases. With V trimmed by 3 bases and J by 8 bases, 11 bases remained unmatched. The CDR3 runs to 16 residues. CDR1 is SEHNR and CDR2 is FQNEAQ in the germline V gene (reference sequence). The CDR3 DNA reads TGTGCCAGCAGCTTCGGATTTAGCGGGAGTGACGATGAGCAGTTCTTC. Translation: CASSFGFSGSDDEQFF.

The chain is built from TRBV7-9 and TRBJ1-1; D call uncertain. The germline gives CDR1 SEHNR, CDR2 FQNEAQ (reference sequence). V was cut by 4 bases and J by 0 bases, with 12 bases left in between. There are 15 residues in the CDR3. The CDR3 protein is CASSSRGGLNTEAFF. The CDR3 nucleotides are TGTGCCAGCAGCTCGCGAGGCGGGTTGAACACTGAAGCTTTCTTT.